The clone carrying this T cell receptor (beta chain) was observed a few times. No antigen is known for it. Using a J-beta primer mix together with a sample-barcoded 5' primer, a second PCR was run for about 6 to 11 cycles. From each sample, at least 2.5 million paired-end reads containing CDR3 were obtained. TCRdb re-derived calls from the 5' RACE reads in MiXCR, one entry per CDR3 protein. This table holds more than 1.4 million distinct CDR3 sequences, approximately 40% found once. The data belong to a study of blood T cells in healthy people across ages. Extraction yielded at least 6 micrograms of total RNA per sample. The germline CDR1 and CDR2 sequences are SGHRS and YFSETQ. Trimming took 0 bases from V and 3 from J, leaving 10 bases between them. The CDR3 has 15 residues. Broader study findings: Not knowing donor CMV status may have confounded expanded clonotype changes. Unsorted PBMC material precluded a definitive naive versus antigen-experienced comparison.

This chain uses TRBV5-1 with TRBJ2-1, with a tentative D call TRBD2 (5 bases). Sequenced sample: blood. The TCR was taken from a young woman in good health. CDR3 nucleotides: TGCGCCAGCAGCTTGGCTAGCTCTATCTACAATGAGCAGTTCTTC. Translated: CASSLASSIYNEQFF.